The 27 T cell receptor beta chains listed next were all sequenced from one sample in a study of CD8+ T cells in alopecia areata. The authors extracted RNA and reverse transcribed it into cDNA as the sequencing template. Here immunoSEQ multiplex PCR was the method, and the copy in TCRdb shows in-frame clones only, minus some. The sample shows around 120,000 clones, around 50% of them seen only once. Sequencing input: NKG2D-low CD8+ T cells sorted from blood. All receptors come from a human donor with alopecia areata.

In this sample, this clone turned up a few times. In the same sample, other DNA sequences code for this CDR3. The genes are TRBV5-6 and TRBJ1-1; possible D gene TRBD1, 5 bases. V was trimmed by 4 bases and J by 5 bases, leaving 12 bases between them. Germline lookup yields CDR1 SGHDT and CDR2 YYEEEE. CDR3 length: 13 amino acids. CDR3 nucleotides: TGTGCCAGCAGCCTAGGCGGGGGAACTGAAGCTTTCTTT. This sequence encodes CASSLGGGTEAFF.

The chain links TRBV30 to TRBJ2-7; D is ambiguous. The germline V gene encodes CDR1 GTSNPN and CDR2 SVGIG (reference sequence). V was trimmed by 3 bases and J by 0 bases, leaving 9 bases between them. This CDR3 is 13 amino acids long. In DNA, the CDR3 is TGTGCCTGGAGAGGTGTCAGCTCCTACGAGCAGTACTTC. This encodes CAWRGVSSYEQYF.

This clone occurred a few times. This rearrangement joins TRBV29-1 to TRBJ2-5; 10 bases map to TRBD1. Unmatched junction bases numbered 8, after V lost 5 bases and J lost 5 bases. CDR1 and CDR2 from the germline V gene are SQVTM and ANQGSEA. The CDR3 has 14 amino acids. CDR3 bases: TGCAGCGTTCTCGGGACAGGGGCTCTGGAGACCCAGTACTTC. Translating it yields CSVLGTGALETQYF.

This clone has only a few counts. CDR3 nucleotides: TGTGCCAGCAGTTTTATGGCGGCGGGATCGTCTGAAGCTTTCTTT. Its protein is CASSFMAAGSSEAFF. The chain carries TRBV28 and TRBJ1-1; D not certain. With 3 bases removed from V and 6 bases from J, the gap between germline ends came to 17 bases. The CDR3 sequence is 15 residues long. Germline V gene data show CDR1 as MDHEN and CDR2 as SYDVKM. Full variable domain (rest looked up from reference TRBV28 and TRBJ1-1): DVKVTQSSRYLVKRTGEKVFLECVQDMDHENMFWYRQDPGLGLRLIYFSYDVKMKEKGDIPEGYSVSREKKERFSLILESASTNQTSMYLCASSFMAAGSSEAFFGQGTRLTVV.

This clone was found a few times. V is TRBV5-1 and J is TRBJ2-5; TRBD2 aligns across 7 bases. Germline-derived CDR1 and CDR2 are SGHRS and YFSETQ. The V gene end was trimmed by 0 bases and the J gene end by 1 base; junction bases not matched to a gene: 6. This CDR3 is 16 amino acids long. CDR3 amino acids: CASSLVGGTPQETQYF. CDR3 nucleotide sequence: TGCGCCAGCAGCTTGGTGGGGGGGACGCCCCAAGAGACCCAGTACTTC.

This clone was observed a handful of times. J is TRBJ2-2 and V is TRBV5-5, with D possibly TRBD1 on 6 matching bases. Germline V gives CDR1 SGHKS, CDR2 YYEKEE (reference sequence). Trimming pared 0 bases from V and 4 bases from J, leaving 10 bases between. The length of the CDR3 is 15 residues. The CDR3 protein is CASSLDRALTGELFF. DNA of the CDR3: TGTGCCAGCAGCTTGGACAGGGCCCTCACCGGGGAGCTGTTTTTT.

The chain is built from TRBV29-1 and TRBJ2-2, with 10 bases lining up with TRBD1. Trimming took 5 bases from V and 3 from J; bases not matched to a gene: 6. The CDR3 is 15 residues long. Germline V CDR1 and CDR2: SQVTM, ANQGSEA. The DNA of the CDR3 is TGCAGCGTTCCCGGGACAGGGGACCACACCGGGGAGCTGTTTTTT. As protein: CSVPGTGDHTGELFF.

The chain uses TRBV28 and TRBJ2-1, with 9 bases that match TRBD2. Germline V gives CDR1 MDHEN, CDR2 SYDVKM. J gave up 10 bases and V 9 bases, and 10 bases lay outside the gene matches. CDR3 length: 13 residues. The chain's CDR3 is CASGGTSIWEQFF. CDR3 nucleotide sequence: TGTGCCAGTGGCGGGACTAGCATATGGGAGCAGTTCTTC.

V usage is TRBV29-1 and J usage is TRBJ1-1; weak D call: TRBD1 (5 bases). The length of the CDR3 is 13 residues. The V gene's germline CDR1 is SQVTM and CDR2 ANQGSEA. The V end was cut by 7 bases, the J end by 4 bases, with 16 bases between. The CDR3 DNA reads TGCAGCGAGCACGGCGGGGGGAGCACTGAAGCTTTCTTT. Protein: CSEHGGGSTEAFF.

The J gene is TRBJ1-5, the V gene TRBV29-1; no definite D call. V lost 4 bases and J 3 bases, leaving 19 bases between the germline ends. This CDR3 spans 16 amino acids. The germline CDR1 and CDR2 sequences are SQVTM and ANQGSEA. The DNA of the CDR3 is TGCAGCGTTGTAGTCTTGCGGTGGTCCGACAATCAGCCCCAGCATTTT. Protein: CSVVVLRWSDNQPQHF.

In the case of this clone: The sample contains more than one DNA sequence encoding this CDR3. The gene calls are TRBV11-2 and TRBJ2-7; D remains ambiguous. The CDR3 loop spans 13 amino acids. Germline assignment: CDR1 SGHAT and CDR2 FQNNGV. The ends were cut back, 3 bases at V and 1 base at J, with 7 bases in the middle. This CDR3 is CASSLSGSYEQYF. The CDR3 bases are TGTGCCAGCAGCTTGTCGGGTTCCTACGAGCAGTACTTC.

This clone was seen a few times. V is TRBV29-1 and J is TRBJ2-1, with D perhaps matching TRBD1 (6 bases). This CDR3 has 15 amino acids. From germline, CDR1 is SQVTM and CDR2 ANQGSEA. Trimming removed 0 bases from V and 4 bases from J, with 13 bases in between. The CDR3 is CSVEDRGDKYNEQFF. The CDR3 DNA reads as TGCAGCGTTGAAGACAGGGGAGATAAATACAATGAGCAGTTCTTC.

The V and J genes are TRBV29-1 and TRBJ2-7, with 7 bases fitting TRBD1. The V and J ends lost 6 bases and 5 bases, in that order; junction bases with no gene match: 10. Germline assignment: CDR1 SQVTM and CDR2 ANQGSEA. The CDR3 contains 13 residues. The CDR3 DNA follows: TGCAGCGTCAGGGGGATCCAGGGTCACGAGCAGTACTTC. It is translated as CSVRGIQGHEQYF.

CDR3 sequence reads: CASSPRSGPLTDTQYF. The CDR3 nucleotides read TGTGCCAGCAGCCCCCGCAGCGGCCCTCTCACAGATACGCAGTATTTT. The chain has TRBV28 and TRBJ2-3, with D possibly being TRBD2 (5 bases). CDR3 size: 16 residues. Germline V gene lookup returns CDR1 MDHEN and CDR2 SYDVKM. V was clipped by 6 bases and J by 2 bases, with 18 bases between them.

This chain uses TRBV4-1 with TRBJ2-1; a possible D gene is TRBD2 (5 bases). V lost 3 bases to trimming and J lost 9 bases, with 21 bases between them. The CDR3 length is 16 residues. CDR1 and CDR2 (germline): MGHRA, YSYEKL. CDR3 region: CASSHPKSGGPGEQFF. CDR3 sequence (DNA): TGCGCCAGCAGCCACCCTAAGAGCGGCGGTCCCGGTGAGCAGTTCTTC.

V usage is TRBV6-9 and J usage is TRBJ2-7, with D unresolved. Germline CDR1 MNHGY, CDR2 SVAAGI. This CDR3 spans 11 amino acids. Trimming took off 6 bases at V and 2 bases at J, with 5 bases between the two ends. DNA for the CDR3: TGTGCCAGCAGGTGCACCTACGAGCAGTACTTC. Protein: CASRCTYEQYF.

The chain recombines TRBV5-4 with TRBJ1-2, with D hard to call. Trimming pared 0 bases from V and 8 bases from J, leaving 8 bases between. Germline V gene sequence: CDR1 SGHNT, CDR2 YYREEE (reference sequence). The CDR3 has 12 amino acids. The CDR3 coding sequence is TGTGCCAGCAGCTTGGGTCGCCTAGGCTACACCTTC. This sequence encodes CASSLGRLGYTF. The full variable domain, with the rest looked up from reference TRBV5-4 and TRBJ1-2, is ETGVTQSPTHLIKTRGQQVTLRCSSQSGHNTVSWYQQALGQGPQFIFQYYREEENGRGNFPPRFSGLQFPNYSSELNVNALELDDSALYLCASSLGRLGYTFGSGTRLTVV.

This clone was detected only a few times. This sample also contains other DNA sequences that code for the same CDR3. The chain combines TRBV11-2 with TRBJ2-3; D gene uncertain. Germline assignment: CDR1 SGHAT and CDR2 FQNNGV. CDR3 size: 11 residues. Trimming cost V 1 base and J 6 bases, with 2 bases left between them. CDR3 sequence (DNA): TGTGCCAGCAGCTTAGCCGATACGCAGTATTTT. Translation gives CASSLADTQYF.

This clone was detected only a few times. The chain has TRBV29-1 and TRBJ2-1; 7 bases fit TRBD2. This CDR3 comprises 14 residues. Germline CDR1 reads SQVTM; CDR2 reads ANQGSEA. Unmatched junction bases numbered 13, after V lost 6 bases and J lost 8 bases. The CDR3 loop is CSVPGGLADHEQFF. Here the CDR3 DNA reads TGCAGCGTACCAGGTGGGCTAGCGGACCATGAGCAGTTCTTC.

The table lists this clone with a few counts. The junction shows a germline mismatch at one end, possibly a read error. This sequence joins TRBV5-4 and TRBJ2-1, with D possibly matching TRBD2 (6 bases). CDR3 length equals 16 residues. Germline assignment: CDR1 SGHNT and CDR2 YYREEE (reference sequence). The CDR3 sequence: CASSQVTRDSNNEQFF. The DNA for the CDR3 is TGCGCCAGCAGCCAGGTCACAAGGGACTCTAACAATGAGCAGTTCTTC.

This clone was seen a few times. For the CDR3, the DNA is TGCAGCGCCCCGGGTTTCGGCACAGATACGCAGTATTTT. Protein sequence: CSAPGFGTDTQYF. The V call is TRBV29-1, the J call TRBJ2-3, with D unresolved. Trimming pared 7 bases from V and 1 base from J, leaving 12 bases between. There are 13 residues in the CDR3. The V gene's germline CDR1 is SQVTM and CDR2 ANQGSEA.

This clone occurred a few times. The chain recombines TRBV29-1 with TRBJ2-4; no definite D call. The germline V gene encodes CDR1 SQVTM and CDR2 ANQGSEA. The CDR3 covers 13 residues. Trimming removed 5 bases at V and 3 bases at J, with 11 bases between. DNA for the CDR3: TGCAGCGTTATTCTAACTCACAAAAACATTCAGTACTTC. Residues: CSVILTHKNIQYF.

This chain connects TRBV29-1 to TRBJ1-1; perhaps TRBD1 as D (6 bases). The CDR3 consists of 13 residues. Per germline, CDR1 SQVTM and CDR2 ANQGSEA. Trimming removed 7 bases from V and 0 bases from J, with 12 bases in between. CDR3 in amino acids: CSASTGVNTEAFF. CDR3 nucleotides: TGCAGCGCTTCGACAGGAGTGAACACTGAAGCTTTCTTT.

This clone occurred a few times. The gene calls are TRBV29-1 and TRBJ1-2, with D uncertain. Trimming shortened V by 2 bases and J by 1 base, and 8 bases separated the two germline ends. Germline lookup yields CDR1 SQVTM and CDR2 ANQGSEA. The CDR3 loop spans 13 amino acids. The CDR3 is CSVEPGLNYGYTF. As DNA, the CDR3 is TGCAGCGTTGAACCTGGACTTAACTATGGCTACACCTTC.

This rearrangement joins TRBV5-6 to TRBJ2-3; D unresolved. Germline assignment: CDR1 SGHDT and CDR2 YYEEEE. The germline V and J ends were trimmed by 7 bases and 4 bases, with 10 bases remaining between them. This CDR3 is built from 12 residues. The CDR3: CASSLPPDTQYF. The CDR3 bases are TGTGCCAGCTCTCTTCCCCCAGATACGCAGTATTTT.

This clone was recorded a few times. CDR3: CSVEPVGHNNEQFF. As DNA, the CDR3 is TGCAGCGTTGAACCCGTCGGCCACAACAATGAGCAGTTCTTC. J is TRBJ2-1 and V is TRBV29-1; D call uncertain. V was trimmed by 2 bases and J by 5 bases, leaving 13 bases between them. Germline V gene data show CDR1 as SQVTM and CDR2 as ANQGSEA. The CDR3 totals 14 residues.

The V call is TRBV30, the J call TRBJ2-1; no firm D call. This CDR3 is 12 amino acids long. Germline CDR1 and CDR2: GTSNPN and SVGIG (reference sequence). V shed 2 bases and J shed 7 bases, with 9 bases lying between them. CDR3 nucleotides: TGTGCCTGGAGTTATTCTTCGAATGAGCAGTTCTTC. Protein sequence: CAWSYSSNEQFF. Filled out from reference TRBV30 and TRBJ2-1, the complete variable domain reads SQTIHQWPATLVQPVGSPLSLECTVEGTSNPNLYWYRQAAGRGLQLLFYSVGIGQISSEVPQNLSASRPQDRQFILSSKKLLLSDSGFYLCAWSYSSNEQFFGPGTRLTVL.